Each of the 27 T cell receptor beta chains below was sequenced from the same sample in a study of blood T cells in healthy people across ages. A sample-barcoded 5' primer and a J-beta primer mix were used in a second PCR of about 6 to 12 cycles. In TCRdb, the 5' RACE reads were re-called with MiXCR into one record per CDR3 protein. The sample lists 1.5 million to 2 million distinct CDR3 sequences; 30% to 40% were seen once. Sequencing was performed on blood. The source is a woman aged 30 to 39 in good health.

Note on this clonotype: One end of the junction does not line up with germline, which may come from a read error. The J gene is TRBJ2-5, the V gene TRBV5-6, with D unresolved. The CDR3 sequence is 14 residues long. Germline CDR1 reads SGHDT; CDR2 reads YYEEEE. CDR3 region: CASSLADGQGTQYF. The CDR3 nucleotides read TGTGCCAGCAGCTTGGCTGACGGCCAAGGGACCCAGTACTTC.

The chain carries TRBV13 and TRBJ1-1; weak D call: TRBD1 (5 bases). Germline V gene data show CDR1 as PRHDT and CDR2 as FYEKMQ (reference sequence). V lost 5 bases to trimming and J lost 5 bases, with 18 bases between them. The CDR3 sequence is 15 residues long. The CDR3 DNA reads TGTGCCAGCAGCATATTATCGGGGGGGATGACTGAAGCTTTCTTT. Its translation is CASSILSGGMTEAFF. Drawing the rest from reference TRBV13 and TRBJ1-1, the complete variable domain is AAGVIQSPRHLIKEKRETATLKCYPIPRHDTVYWYQQGPGQDPQFLISFYEKMQSDKGSIPDRFSAQQFSDYHSELNMSSLELGDSALYFCASSILSGGMTEAFFGQGTRLTVV.

CDR3 DNA sequence: TGCGCCAGCAGCTTGGAAAGTCACGACTACAATGAGCAGTTCTTC. Its translation: CASSLESHDYNEQFF. The genes are TRBV5-1 and TRBJ2-1; D not resolved. Germline lookup yields CDR1 SGHRS and CDR2 YFSETQ. With 0 bases removed from V and 3 bases from J, the gap between germline ends came to 10 bases. CDR3 length: 15 amino acids.

V is TRBV29-1 and J is TRBJ1-1; 11 bases map to TRBD1. CDR1 is SQVTM, CDR2 ANQGSEA, per germline. The junction had 9 bases not matched to a gene; V was cut back by 6 bases and J by 6 bases. The CDR3 sequence is 14 residues long. CDR3 sequence: CSVDGQGASSEAFF. Written as DNA, the CDR3 is TGCAGCGTGGACGGACAGGGGGCGAGCTCTGAAGCTTTCTTT.

A single count supports this clonotype. J is TRBJ2-1 and V is TRBV28; D might be TRBD2 (6 bases). Between the trimmed V and J ends, which lost 2 bases and 4 bases, there was a span of 18 bases. Germline V gives CDR1 MDHEN, CDR2 SYDVKM. The CDR3 has 17 amino acids. The CDR3 bases are TGTGCCAGCAGTTTACCTTTACCGGGAGACCCGTACAATGAGCAGTTCTTC. Protein product: CASSLPLPGDPYNEQFF.

This clonotype was detected only a few times. The J gene is TRBJ2-5, the V gene TRBV20-1, with TRBD1 as a possible D gene (6 bases). The J call may be incorrect, as the DNA end agrees better with TRBJ2-7. The CDR3 sequence is 13 residues long. The V gene's germline CDR1 is DFQATT and CDR2 SNEGSKA (reference sequence). CDR3 sequence: CSARGTVDDEQYF. CDR3 sequence (DNA): TGCAGTGCTAGAGGGACAGTTGACGACGAGCAGTACTTC.

This clonotype appeared a few times. This chain joins TRBV7-9 and TRBJ2-3, with 7 positions matching TRBD2. CDR3 size: 16 residues. V shed 5 bases, J shed 0 bases, and the junction held 8 bases outside the gene matches. Germline CDR1 reads SEHNR; CDR2 reads FQNEAQ (reference sequence). The CDR3 DNA reads TGTGCCAGCAGCCATGGGAGGGCTTCTAGCACAGATACGCAGTATTTT. It codes for CASSHGRASSTDTQYF.

The chain employs TRBV6-6 and TRBJ2-1; 9 positions match TRBD2. Per germline, CDR1 MNHNY and CDR2 SVGAGI (reference sequence). Trimming at V came to 5 bases and at J to 5 bases, leaving 4 bases not matched to a gene. CDR3 length: 14 residues. The CDR3 DNA follows: TGTGCCAGCAGTGAGGCTAGCGGGAACAATGAGCAGTTCTTC. Translating it yields CASSEASGNNEQFF.

This rearrangement joins TRBV30 to TRBJ1-4; TRBD1 might be the D (5 bases). Germline CDR1 and CDR2: GTSNPN and SVGIG (reference sequence). The CDR3 runs to 12 residues. V was pared by 0 bases and J by 12 bases, with 11 bases between. In DNA form, the CDR3 reads TGTGCCTGGAGTGTAGGCCGGGGACAACTGTTTTTT. Protein product: CAWSVGRGQLFF.

Comment on this clonotype: One base away lies a much larger clone, so this may be a sequencing read error. V is TRBV12-3 or TRBV12-4 and J is TRBJ1-2; TRBD1 matches 9 bases. CDR3 length: 15 amino acids. The V and J ends lost 5 bases and 4 bases, in that order; junction bases with no gene match: 8. The CDR3 nucleotides are TGTGCCAGCAGTGGCTCGACAGGGGGTATCTATGGCTACACCTTC. This encodes CASSGSTGGIYGYTF.

On this clonotype itself: This may be a read error: a much more frequent sequence differs by one nucleotide. The rearrangement uses TRBV29-1 and TRBJ2-7; D possibly corresponds to TRBD2 (5 bases). The germline CDR1 and CDR2 sequences are SQVTM and ANQGSEA. This CDR3 is 12 amino acids long. Written as DNA, the CDR3 is TGCAGCATTGAAGCGGTGGATTACGAGCAGTACTTC. It codes for CSIEAVDYEQYF.

This clonotype was recorded a few times. This chain uses TRBV7-3 with TRBJ2-7; TRBD1 matches 8 bases. The CDR3 runs 11 residues. Germline CDR1 is SGHTA and CDR2 is FQGTGA. The J segment lost 12 bases and the V segment lost 0 bases, leaving 1 base of the junction unmatched. The CDR3 bases are TGTGCCAGCAGCTTAACCGGGACAGGGTACTTC. This gives the protein CASSLTGTGYF.

This clonotype has just one count. A much larger clone differs by one base, so this may be a read error. This chain joins TRBV7-8 and TRBJ2-7; possible D gene TRBD2, 6 bases. The CDR3 has 12 residues. The germline gives CDR1 SGHVS, CDR2 FQNEAQ. Here the CDR3 reads CAGSLADFLQYF. CDR3 nucleotide sequence: TGTGCCGGCAGCTTAGCGGATTTTCTCCAGTACTTC.

In nucleotides, the CDR3 is TGCGCCAGCAGAAAACTAGCGGGGGGTACCTACAATGAGCAGTTCTTC. It yields the protein CASRKLAGGTYNEQFF. This chain connects TRBV5-1 to TRBJ2-1; 12 bases are shared with TRBD2. This CDR3 spans 16 amino acids. The V gene end was trimmed by 5 bases and the J gene end by 2 bases; junction bases not matched to a gene: 5. From germline, CDR1 is SGHRS and CDR2 YFSETQ.

J is TRBJ2-1 and V is TRBV20-1; D might be TRBD1 or TRBD2, each matching 6 bases. The CDR3 runs 16 residues. Trimming took 5 bases from V and 6 from J, leaving 23 bases between them. Germline V lookup: CDR1 DFQATT, CDR2 SNEGSKA (reference sequence). The CDR3: CSAGRLTGATFNEQFF. The CDR3 coding sequence is TGCAGTGCTGGACGCCTCACGGGGGCCACATTCAATGAGCAGTTCTTC.

The rearrangement uses TRBV7-9 and TRBJ2-3, with no clear D. With 1 base removed from V and 0 bases from J, the gap between germline ends came to 8 bases. Germline loops: CDR1 SEHNR, CDR2 FQNEAQ (reference sequence). The CDR3 sequence is 15 residues long. The CDR3 sequence: CASSLDATSTDTQYF. The CDR3 DNA is TGTGCCAGCAGCTTAGACGCTACTAGCACAGATACGCAGTATTTT. Filled out from reference TRBV7-9 and TRBJ2-3, the complete variable domain reads DTGVSQNPRHKITKRGQNVTFRCDPISEHNRLYWYRQTLGQGPEFLTYFQNEAQLEKSRLLSDRFSAERPKGSFSTLEIQRTEQGDSAMYLCASSLDATSTDTQYFGPGTRLTVL.

This clonotype was picked up a small number of times. The V gene is TRBV11-2, the J gene TRBJ1-1, with D possibly matching TRBD1 (5 bases). V was cut by 4 bases and J by 1 base, with 10 bases left in between. This CDR3 spans 14 amino acids. Germline assignment: CDR1 SGHAT and CDR2 FQNNGV. The CDR3 here is CASSSIRGNTEAFF. As DNA, the CDR3 is TGTGCCAGCAGCTCGATTAGGGGGAACACTGAAGCTTTCTTT.

Only a few counts were recorded for this clonotype. This sequence joins TRBV27 and TRBJ2-7; no clear D. The CDR3 sequence is 13 residues long. Germline V CDR1 and CDR2: MNHEY, SMNVEV (reference sequence). V lost 3 bases, J lost 5 bases, and 11 bases lay in between. The CDR3 nucleotides are TGTGCCAGCAGTTTTCAAGGTTCCCACGAGCAGTACTTC. Protein sequence: CASSFQGSHEQYF.

This chain joins TRBV20-1 and TRBJ2-7; D gene uncertain. Between the trimmed V and J ends, which lost 0 bases and 0 bases, there was a span of 12 bases. The CDR3 is made up of 15 amino acids. The germline CDR1 and CDR2 sequences are DFQATT and SNEGSKA (reference sequence). DNA of the CDR3: TGCAGTGCTAGAGATCTGGGGTTTAACTCCTACGAGCAGTACTTC. Translating it yields CSARDLGFNSYEQYF.

CDR3 protein: CASSSGAGRENNQPQHF. As DNA, the CDR3 is TGTGCCAGCAGCTCGGGGGCGGGTCGGGAGAACAATCAGCCCCAGCATTTT. The gene calls are TRBV7-9 and TRBJ1-5; the D gene is possibly TRBD1 (6 bases). CDR3 length: 17 residues. Trimming pared 4 bases from V and 3 bases from J, leaving 19 bases between. CDR1 and CDR2 from the germline V gene are SEHNR and FQNEAQ (reference sequence).

CDR3: CASTGEGYSNQPQHF. The DNA for the CDR3 is TGTGCCAGCACCGGGGAGGGTTATAGCAATCAGCCCCAGCATTTT. The rearrangement joins TRBV7-2 to TRBJ1-5; the D is unclear. CDR1 and CDR2 from the germline V gene are SGHTA and FQGNSA. The V gene lost 7 bases and the J gene lost 0 bases, with 13 bases spanning the gap. The CDR3 contains 15 residues.

CDR3 amino acids: CASRRLTGTNQPQHF. In DNA form, the CDR3 reads TGTGCCAGCAGACGACTAACAGGGACCAATCAGCCCCAGCATTTT. This chain connects TRBV2 to TRBJ1-5; TRBD1 might be the D (6 bases). The V end was cut by 6 bases, the J end by 3 bases, with 15 bases between. Germline V gene sequence: CDR1 SNHLY, CDR2 FYNNEI. The CDR3 consists of 15 residues.

The V call is TRBV25-1, the J call TRBJ2-3, with D perhaps TRBD2 (5 bases). Trimming removed 2 bases at V and 0 bases at J, with 15 bases between. The CDR3 spans 17 residues. Germline V CDR1 and CDR2: MGHDK, SYGVNS. CDR3 sequence (DNA): TGTGCCAGCAGTGAAACGAGGTCTCTAGCTAGCACAGATACGCAGTATTTT. Amino acids: CASSETRSLASTDTQYF.

The chain recombines TRBV2 with TRBJ2-1; D is tentatively TRBD1 or TRBD2 (6 bases each). Trimming removed 2 bases from V and 1 base from J, with 9 bases in between. Looked up from germline, CDR1 is SNHLY and CDR2 is FYNNEI. This CDR3 is built from 15 residues. The CDR3 loop reads CASSERGPSYNEQFF. DNA for the CDR3: TGTGCCAGCAGTGAACGGGGGCCGTCCTACAATGAGCAGTTCTTC.

This clonotype showed up just a few times. The chain links TRBV2 to TRBJ2-1, with TRBD2 matching 13 bases. CDR3 length equals 17 residues. Germline assignment: CDR1 SNHLY and CDR2 FYNNEI. V trimming: 6 bases; J trimming: 3 bases; junction bases outside the gene matches: 8. The DNA for the CDR3 is TGTGCCAGCAGACCACCGGGACTAGCGGGACTCTACAATGAGCAGTTCTTC. This sequence encodes CASRPPGLAGLYNEQFF.

The chain uses TRBV5-5 and TRBJ2-1; tentatively, D is TRBD2 (6 bases). Germline-derived CDR1 and CDR2 are SGHKS and YYEKEE (reference sequence). The CDR3 extends over 15 amino acids. With 4 bases removed from V and 6 bases from J, the gap between germline ends came to 17 bases. CDR3 in amino acids: CASSLRRGSGNEQFF. As DNA, the CDR3 is TGTGCCAGCAGCCTGAGGCGGGGCTCGGGCAATGAGCAGTTCTTC.

This clonotype was seen a few times. The chain joins TRBV27 to TRBJ2-1, with D possibly TRBD2 on 5 matching bases. Germline lookup yields CDR1 MNHEY and CDR2 SMNVEV (reference sequence). Trimming cost V 2 bases and J 7 bases, with 15 bases left between them. CDR3 size: 15 residues. The CDR3 loop reads CASSLLLEPENEQFF. The CDR3 nucleotides are TGTGCCAGCAGTTTACTACTAGAGCCCGAGAATGAGCAGTTCTTC.